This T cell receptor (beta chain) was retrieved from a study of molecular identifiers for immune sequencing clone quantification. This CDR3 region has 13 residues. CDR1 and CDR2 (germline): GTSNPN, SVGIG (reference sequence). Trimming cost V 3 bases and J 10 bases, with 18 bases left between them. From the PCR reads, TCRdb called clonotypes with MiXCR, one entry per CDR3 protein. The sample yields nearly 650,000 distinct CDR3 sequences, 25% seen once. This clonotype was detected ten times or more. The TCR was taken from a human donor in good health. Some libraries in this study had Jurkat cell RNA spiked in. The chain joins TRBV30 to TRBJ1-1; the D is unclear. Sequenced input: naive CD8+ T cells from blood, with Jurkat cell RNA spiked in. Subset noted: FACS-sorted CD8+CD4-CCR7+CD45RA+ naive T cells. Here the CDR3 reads CAWSARPGSLAFF. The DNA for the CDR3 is TGTGCCTGGAGCGCTAGACCCGGGAGTCTAGCTTTCTTT. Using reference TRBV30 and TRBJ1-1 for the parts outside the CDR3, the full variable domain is SQTIHQWPATLVQPVGSPLSLECTVEGTSNPNLYWYRQAAGRGLQLLFYSVGIGQISSEVPQNLSASRPQDRQFILSSKKLLLSDSGFYLCAWSARPGSLAFFGQGTRLTVV.